This T cell receptor beta chain is from a study of Ad26.COV2.S vaccination and SARS-CoV-2 variants. A note on this clone: Antigen specificity is unknown.

General observations from the study: An underestimation of total T cell responses may have resulted from the TCR breadth and depth analyses.

TCRdb keeps only in-frame clones here, not all; method: immunoSEQ multiplex PCR. In the table there are 150,000 to 200,000 clones, 87% of which are singletons. After removal of 2 bases from V and 1 base from J, the junction contained 4 bases not matched to a gene. Germline V CDR1 and CDR2: MNHNS, SASEGT. The CDR3 consists of 15 residues. Sequencing used peripheral blood, obtained after recovery from COVID-19. This clonotype was sampled from a human donor who had recovered from COVID-19. V usage is TRBV6-1 and J usage is TRBJ2-5; 7 bases agree with TRBD1. The CDR3, as DNA: TGTGCCAGCAGTGAATTGGGACAGATCCAAGAGACCCAGTACTTC. Its protein product is CASSELGQIQETQYF.